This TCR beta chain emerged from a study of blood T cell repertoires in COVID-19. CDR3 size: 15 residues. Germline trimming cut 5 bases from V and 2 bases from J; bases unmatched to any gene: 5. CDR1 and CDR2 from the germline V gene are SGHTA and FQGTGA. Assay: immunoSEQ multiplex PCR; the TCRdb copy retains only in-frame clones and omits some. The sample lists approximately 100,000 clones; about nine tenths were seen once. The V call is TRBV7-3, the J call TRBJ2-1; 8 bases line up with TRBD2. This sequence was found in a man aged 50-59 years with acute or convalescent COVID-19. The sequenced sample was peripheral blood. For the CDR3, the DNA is TGTGCCAGCAGCCCGGATAGCGGGGCCTACAATGAGCAGTTCTTC. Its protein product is CASSPDSGAYNEQFF. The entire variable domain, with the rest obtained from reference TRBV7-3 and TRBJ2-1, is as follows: GAGVSQTPSNKVTEKGKYVELRCDPISGHTALYWYRQSLGQGPEFLIYFQGTGAADDSGLPNDRFFAVRPEGSVSTLKIQRTERGDSAVYLCASSPDSGAYNEQFFGPGTRLTVL.